This entry concerns a single T cell receptor (beta chain). The target antigen is unknown. The junction departs from germline at one end; a sequencing error may be responsible. The record originates from a study of blood T cells in healthy people across ages. Study-wide context: Using template switching, researchers captured about one barcoded beta molecule for each two T cells.

Germline lookup yields CDR1 SEHNR and CDR2 FQNEAQ (reference sequence). The CDR3 extends over 15 amino acids. The use of a sample-barcoded 5' primer and a J-beta primer mix characterized a second PCR of about 7 to 12 cycles. TCRdb used MiXCR to reprocess the 5' RACE reads, holding one entry per CDR3 protein. The table records 1.5 million or so distinct CDR3 sequences, about 42% of them present only once. Study observations and caveats: The long-lived group displayed more naive CD4+ cells, plus higher diversity, than the aged donors did.

The TCR originated in a woman aged 18-29 years in good health. Sequencing used blood. This rearrangement joins TRBV7-9 to TRBJ2-7; D may be TRBD2 (6 bases). CDR3 DNA: TGTGCCAGCAACTTATGGGAGGAGGGCTCCTACGAGCAGTACTTC. Protein product: CASNLWEEGSYEQYF.